This T cell receptor (beta chain) was sequenced during a study of blood T cell repertoires in COVID-19. About the study: Both acute and convalescent COVID-19 samples were obtained from the United States, Italy and Spain. The cDNA or gDNA used as material had been derived from T cells, B-cell-depleted T cells, or PBMCs.

Original methodology: Reference gene primer amplification gave nucleated cell count estimates. The table came from immunoSEQ multiplex PCR; TCRdb's copy has only in-frame clones and leaves some out. D and trimming come from the DNA, and the V and J calls and clone size come from that table. The data show about 400,000 clones, approximately 90% seen once. Germline values: CDR1 KGHDR, CDR2 SFDVKD. The CDR3 spans 13 residues. V was clipped by 8 bases and J by 7 bases, with 11 bases between them. In assigning cohorts, the study relied on participant-reported clinical history. The chain is built from TRBV24-1 and TRBJ1-6; D may be TRBD1 (6 bases). The source is a young woman with acute COVID-19. Sequencing input: PBMCs or T cells enriched from blood (not recorded which). DNA for the CDR3: TGTGCCACCATCCCAGGGGAGAATTCACCCCTCCACTTT. It specifies CATIPGENSPLHF.